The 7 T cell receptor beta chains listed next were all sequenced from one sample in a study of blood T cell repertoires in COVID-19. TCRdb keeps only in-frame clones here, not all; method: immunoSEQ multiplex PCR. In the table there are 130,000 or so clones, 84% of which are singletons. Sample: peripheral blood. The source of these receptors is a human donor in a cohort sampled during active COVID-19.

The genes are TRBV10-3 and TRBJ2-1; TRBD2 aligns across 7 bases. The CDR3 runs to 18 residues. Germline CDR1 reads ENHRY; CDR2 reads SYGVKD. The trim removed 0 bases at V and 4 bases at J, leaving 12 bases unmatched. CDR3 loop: CAISESGTTITRYNEQFF. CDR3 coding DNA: TGTGCCATCAGTGAGTCTGGGACTACAATTACTCGATACAATGAGCAGTTCTTC.

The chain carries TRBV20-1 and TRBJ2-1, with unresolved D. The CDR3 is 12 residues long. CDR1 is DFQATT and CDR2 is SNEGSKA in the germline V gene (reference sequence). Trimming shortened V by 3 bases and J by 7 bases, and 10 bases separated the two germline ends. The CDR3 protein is CSASLAENEQFF. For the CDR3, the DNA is TGCAGTGCTAGTTTGGCGGAGAATGAGCAGTTCTTC.

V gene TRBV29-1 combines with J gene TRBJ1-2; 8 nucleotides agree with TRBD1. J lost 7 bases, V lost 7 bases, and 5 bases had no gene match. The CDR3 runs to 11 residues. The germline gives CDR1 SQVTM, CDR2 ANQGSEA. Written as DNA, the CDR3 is TGCAGCGGCCGGACAGGGACTGGCTACACCTTC. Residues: CSGRTGTGYTF.

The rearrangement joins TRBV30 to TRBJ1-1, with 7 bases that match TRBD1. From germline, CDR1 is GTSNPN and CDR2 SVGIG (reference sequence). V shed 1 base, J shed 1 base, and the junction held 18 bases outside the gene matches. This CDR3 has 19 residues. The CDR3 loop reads CAWSGRSWDSRGANTEAFF. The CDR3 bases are TGTGCCTGGAGTGGACGATCATGGGACAGCCGAGGGGCGAACACTGAAGCTTTCTTT.

The CDR3: CASSVVASGPYNEQFF. CDR3 coding DNA: TGTGCCAGCAGCGTAGTGGCTAGCGGCCCCTACAATGAGCAGTTCTTC. This chain links TRBV9 with TRBJ2-1, with TRBD2 matching over 7 bases. The germline V gene has CDR1 SGDLS and CDR2 YYNGEE. V shed 0 bases, J shed 2 bases, and the junction held 5 bases outside the gene matches. The CDR3 has 16 amino acids.

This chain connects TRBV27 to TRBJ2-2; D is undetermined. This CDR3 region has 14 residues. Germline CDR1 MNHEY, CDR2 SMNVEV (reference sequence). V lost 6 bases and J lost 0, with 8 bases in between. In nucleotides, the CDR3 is TGTGCCAGCAGCCCGAGTCCGAACACCGGGGAGCTGTTTTTT. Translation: CASSPSPNTGELFF.

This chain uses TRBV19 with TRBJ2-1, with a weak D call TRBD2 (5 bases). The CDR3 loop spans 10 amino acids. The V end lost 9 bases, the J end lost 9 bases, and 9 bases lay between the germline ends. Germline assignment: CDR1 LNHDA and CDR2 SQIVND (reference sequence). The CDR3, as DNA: TGTGCCAGAGATGGGAGTGAGCAGTTCTTC. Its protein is CARDGSEQFF. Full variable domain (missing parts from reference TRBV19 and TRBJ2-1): DGGITQSPKYLFRKEGQNVTLSCEQNLNHDAMYWYRQDPGQGLRLIYYSQIVNDFQKGDIAEGYSVSREKKESFPLTVTSAQKNPTAFYLCARDGSEQFFGPGTRLTVL.